This T cell receptor (beta chain) is drawn from a study of cytomegalovirus exposure and HLA in healthy donors. This clone was counted once. With 60 Vbeta and 13 Jbeta primers, the PCR was carried out. TCRdb's table, derived via immunoSEQ multiplex PCR, lists solely in-frame clones and lacks some. The sample yields 85,000 to 130,000 clones, roughly 70% seen once. The TCR was taken from a woman between 18 and 29 years old in good health and CMV-seropositive. The sequenced sample consisted of PBMCs.

CDR3 nucleotides: TGTGCCAGCAGTGACTCGACACGGGAGCACACCGGGGAGCTGTTTTTT. Translation gives CASSDSTREHTGELFF. The rearrangement joins TRBV6-4 to TRBJ2-2; TRBD2 is a possible D gene (6 bases). CDR3 length: 16 residues. V lost 0 bases and J 3 bases, leaving 11 bases between the germline ends. Per the germline V gene, CDR1 is MRHNA and CDR2 is SNTAGT.